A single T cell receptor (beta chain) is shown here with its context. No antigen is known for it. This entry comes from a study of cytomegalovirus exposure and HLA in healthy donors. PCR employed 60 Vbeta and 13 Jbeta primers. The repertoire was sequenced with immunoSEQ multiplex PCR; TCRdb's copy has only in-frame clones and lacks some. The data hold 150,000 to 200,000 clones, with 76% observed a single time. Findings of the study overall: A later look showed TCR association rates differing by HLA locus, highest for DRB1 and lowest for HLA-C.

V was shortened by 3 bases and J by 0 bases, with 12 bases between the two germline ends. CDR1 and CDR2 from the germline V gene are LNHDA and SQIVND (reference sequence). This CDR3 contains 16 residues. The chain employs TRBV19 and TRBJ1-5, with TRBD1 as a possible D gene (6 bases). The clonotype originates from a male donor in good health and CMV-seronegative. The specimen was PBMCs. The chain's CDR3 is CASSIWGRGSNQPQHF. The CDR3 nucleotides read TGTGCCAGTAGTATTTGGGGCAGGGGTAGCAATCAGCCCCAGCATTTT.